These T cell receptor beta chains were read from a single sample in a study of blood T cell repertoires in COVID-19. TCRdb's table, derived via immunoSEQ multiplex PCR, lists solely in-frame clones and lacks some. Found here are fewer than 250,000 clones, 88% of them singletons; the top ten hold under 2%. What was sequenced was peripheral blood. These receptors were obtained from a man in his 70s with acute or convalescent COVID-19. Both conserved end residues are part of each CDR3. The order of the fields is D gene, V gene, clone size, J gene, CDR3 protein, CDR3 DNA. D genes are given only for firm matches. Clone sizes are given selectively: once, few, many, or a class where the clone is expanded.

D gene: TRBD1
V gene: TRBV27
clone size: few
J gene: TRBJ1-1
CDR3 protein: CASRTGVSTEAFF
CDR3 DNA: TGTGCCAGCAGAACAGGGGTGAGTACTGAAGCTTTCTTT

D gene: TRBD1
V gene: TRBV7-2
clone size: once
J gene: TRBJ1-5
CDR3 protein: CASSLGQVGNQPQHF
CDR3 DNA: TGTGCCAGCAGCTTGGGACAGGTCGGCAATCAGCCCCAGCATTTT

D gene: .
V gene: TRBV2
clone size: .
J gene: TRBJ1-5
CDR3 protein: CASSLSNQPQHF
CDR3 DNA: TGTGCCAGCAGTCTCAGCAATCAGCCCCAGCATTTT

D gene: .
V gene: TRBV3-1/TRBV3-2
clone size: .
J gene: TRBJ2-7
CDR3 protein: CASSRTTRQGEQYF
CDR3 DNA: TGTGCCAGCAGCCGCACGACTAGACAGGGCGAGCAGTACTTC

D gene: .
V gene: TRBV6-5
clone size: .
J gene: TRBJ1-2
CDR3 protein: CASRRGGDRYGYTF
CDR3 DNA: TGTGCCAGCAGAAGAGGCGGGGATCGCTATGGCTACACCTTC

D gene: TRBD1
V gene: TRBV11-3
clone size: few
J gene: TRBJ1-1
CDR3 protein: CASSLGRGREAFF
CDR3 DNA: TGTGCCAGCAGCTTAGGCAGGGGGCGCGAAGCTTTCTTT

D gene: TRBD1
V gene: TRBV7-9
clone size: .
J gene: TRBJ2-5
CDR3 protein: CASSLRTGEKETQYF
CDR3 DNA: TGTGCCAGCAGCCTTCGGACAGGGGAGAAAGAGACCCAGTACTTC

D gene: .
V gene: TRBV19
clone size: .
J gene: TRBJ2-7
CDR3 protein: CASSPRARAPYEQYF
CDR3 DNA: TGTGCCAGTAGTCCCAGGGCCCGAGCCCCCTACGAGCAGTACTTC

D gene: .
V gene: TRBV7-3
clone size: .
J gene: TRBJ2-1
CDR3 protein: CASSRSSASSYNEQFF
CDR3 DNA: TGTGCCAGCAGCCGTTCTAGCGCGAGCTCCTACAATGAGCAGTTCTTC

D gene: .
V gene: TRBV7-3
clone size: .
J gene: TRBJ2-1
CDR3 protein: CASSLRYADEQFF
CDR3 DNA: TGTGCCAGCAGCTTAAGGTACGCGGATGAGCAGTTCTTC

D gene: TRBD2
V gene: TRBV5-4
clone size: .
J gene: TRBJ2-2
CDR3 protein: CASSLLAGTSLSGGELFF
CDR3 DNA: TGTGCCAGCAGCCTACTAGCGGGGACGAGTTTGTCGGGCGGGGAGCTGTTTTTT

D gene: .
V gene: TRBV7-9
clone size: .
J gene: TRBJ1-6
CDR3 protein: CASSLVPAARGDNSPLHF
CDR3 DNA: TGTGCCAGCAGCTTAGTTCCGGCTGCCAGGGGCGATAATTCACCCCTCCACTTT

D gene: TRBD1
V gene: TRBV5-1
clone size: few
J gene: TRBJ1-1
CDR3 protein: CASSGGTGGSAFF
CDR3 DNA: TGCGCCAGCAGCGGCGGGACAGGGGGCTCGGCTTTCTTT

D gene: .
V gene: TRBV10-3
clone size: .
J gene: TRBJ1-1
CDR3 protein: CAISRTGELNTEAFF
CDR3 DNA: TGTGCCATCAGTAGGACGGGAGAACTGAACACTGAAGCTTTCTTT

D gene: .
V gene: TRBV13
clone size: .
J gene: TRBJ2-3
CDR3 protein: CASRFGRGGADTQYF
CDR3 DNA: TGTGCCAGCAGATTCGGTAGGGGTGGAGCAGATACGCAGTATTTT

D gene: .
V gene: TRBV5-1
clone size: .
J gene: TRBJ1-2
CDR3 protein: CASTPGKLAPNYGYTF
CDR3 DNA: TGCGCCAGCACCCCGGGAAAACTCGCCCCCAACTATGGCTACACCTTC

D gene: .
V gene: TRBV28
clone size: .
J gene: TRBJ2-4
CDR3 protein: CASSSLAVRAKNIQYF
CDR3 DNA: TGTGCCAGCAGTTCCTTAGCGGTCAGAGCCAAAAACATTCAGTACTTC

D gene: .
V gene: TRBV3-1/TRBV3-2
clone size: .
J gene: TRBJ2-3
CDR3 protein: CASSQRGSTDTQYF
CDR3 DNA: TGTGCCAGCAGCCAACGCGGGAGCACAGATACGCAGTATTTT

D gene: TRBD1
V gene: TRBV5-1
clone size: .
J gene: TRBJ1-2
CDR3 protein: CASSPDRVGGYTF
CDR3 DNA: TGCGCCAGCAGCCCGGACAGGGTCGGTGGCTACACCTTC

D gene: TRBD2
V gene: TRBV7-3
clone size: .
J gene: TRBJ2-1
CDR3 protein: CASSSFGRGTYNEQFF
CDR3 DNA: TGTGCCAGCAGCTCGTTCGGGAGGGGGACCTACAATGAGCAGTTCTTC

D gene: .
V gene: TRBV18
clone size: .
J gene: TRBJ2-2
CDR3 protein: CASSPPGNTGELFF
CDR3 DNA: TGTGCCAGCTCACCCCCAGGGAACACCGGGGAGCTGTTTTTT

D gene: TRBD2
V gene: TRBV5-1
clone size: .
J gene: TRBJ2-7
CDR3 protein: CASSLSGGRGDEQYF
CDR3 DNA: TGCGCCAGCAGCTTGTCGGGGGGGCGAGGCGACGAGCAGTACTTC

D gene: .
V gene: TRBV6-5
clone size: .
J gene: TRBJ1-1
CDR3 protein: CASLRPGSGTEAFF
CDR3 DNA: TGTGCCAGCCTCCGACCAGGGTCAGGAACTGAAGCTTTCTTT

D gene: TRBD2
V gene: TRBV28
clone size: .
J gene: TRBJ2-4
CDR3 protein: CASSLYGGRGWENIQYF
CDR3 DNA: TGTGCCAGCAGTTTATATGGCGGGAGGGGTTGGGAAAACATTCAGTACTTC

D gene: .
V gene: TRBV27
clone size: .
J gene: TRBJ1-2
CDR3 protein: CASSLSAGVNYGYTF
CDR3 DNA: TGTGCCAGCAGTTTATCGGCAGGTGTTAACTATGGCTACACCTTC

D gene: .
V gene: TRBV6-5
clone size: once
J gene: TRBJ1-2
CDR3 protein: CASSYSQTINYGYTF
CDR3 DNA: TGTGCCAGCAGTTATTCCCAGACTATTAACTATGGCTACACCTTC

D gene: .
V gene: TRBV27
clone size: .
J gene: TRBJ1-1
CDR3 protein: CASSSGGSNTEAFF
CDR3 DNA: TGTGCCAGCAGTTCTGGGGGCTCAAACACTGAAGCTTTCTTT

D gene: .
V gene: TRBV10-3
clone size: once
J gene: TRBJ2-5
CDR3 protein: CAISERGETQYF
CDR3 DNA: TGTGCCATCAGTGAAAGAGGAGAGACCCAGTACTTC

D gene: .
V gene: TRBV6-2/TRBV6-3
clone size: .
J gene: TRBJ2-7
CDR3 protein: CASSPQGGGNYEQYF
CDR3 DNA: TGTGCCAGCAGCCCTCAAGGGGGGGGTAACTACGAGCAGTACTTC

D gene: .
V gene: TRBV18
clone size: .
J gene: TRBJ2-1
CDR3 protein: CASSDQSDSEQFF
CDR3 DNA: TGTGCCAGCTCGGATCAATCGGACAGTGAGCAGTTCTTC

D gene: TRBD1
V gene: TRBV18
clone size: .
J gene: TRBJ1-2
CDR3 protein: CASSPNSRQGGDYGYTF
CDR3 DNA: TGTGCCAGCTCACCAAACTCGAGACAGGGGGGTGACTATGGCTACACCTTC

D gene: TRBD1
V gene: TRBV11-2
clone size: .
J gene: TRBJ2-3
CDR3 protein: CASSFAPGQGPDTQYF
CDR3 DNA: TGTGCCAGCAGCTTTGCTCCGGGACAGGGTCCAGATACGCAGTATTTT

D gene: .
V gene: TRBV5-6
clone size: .
J gene: TRBJ1-2
CDR3 protein: CASSQDTFYTF
CDR3 DNA: TGTGCCAGCAGCCAAGACACCTTCTACACCTTC

D gene: TRBD2
V gene: TRBV29-1
clone size: .
J gene: TRBJ2-2
CDR3 protein: CSADGLAGGPPGELFF
CDR3 DNA: TGCAGCGCAGACGGACTAGCGGGAGGGCCCCCCGGGGAGCTGTTTTTT

D gene: .
V gene: TRBV5-4
clone size: .
J gene: TRBJ2-5
CDR3 protein: CASRNRVSETQYF
CDR3 DNA: TGTGCCAGCAGGAACAGGGTTTCAGAGACCCAGTACTTC

D gene: TRBD2
V gene: TRBV19
clone size: once
J gene: TRBJ2-3
CDR3 protein: CASSNLAGVQGTDTQYF
CDR3 DNA: TGTGCCAGTAGCAATCTAGCGGGAGTACAAGGCACAGATACGCAGTATTTT

D gene: .
V gene: TRBV9
clone size: .
J gene: TRBJ1-1
CDR3 protein: CASSVEPGASTEAFF
CDR3 DNA: TGTGCCAGCAGCGTAGAGCCAGGGGCGAGTACTGAAGCTTTCTTT

D gene: TRBD2
V gene: TRBV15
clone size: .
J gene: TRBJ2-3
CDR3 protein: CATSRVRLAGATDTQYF
CDR3 DNA: TGTGCCACCAGCAGAGTGCGACTAGCGGGAGCCACAGATACGCAGTATTTT

D gene: TRBD2
V gene: TRBV5-4
clone size: .
J gene: TRBJ2-1
CDR3 protein: CASSLGARSGNNEQFF
CDR3 DNA: TGTGCCAGCAGCTTGGGAGCTCGTAGCGGGAACAATGAGCAGTTCTTC

D gene: .
V gene: TRBV2
clone size: .
J gene: TRBJ1-2
CDR3 protein: CASEAQDYGYTF
CDR3 DNA: TGTGCCAGCGAAGCACAGGACTATGGCTACACCTTC

D gene: .
V gene: TRBV12-3/TRBV12-4
clone size: .
J gene: TRBJ2-7
CDR3 protein: CASSSFDEQYF
CDR3 DNA: TGTGCCAGCAGTTCTTTCGACGAGCAGTACTTC

D gene: .
V gene: TRBV5-4
clone size: .
J gene: TRBJ1-1
CDR3 protein: CASSLVGRMNTEAFF
CDR3 DNA: TGTGCCAGCAGCTTGGTTGGGAGAATGAACACTGAAGCTTTCTTT

D gene: .
V gene: TRBV9
clone size: .
J gene: TRBJ1-1
CDR3 protein: CASSGTGDSSNTEAFF
CDR3 DNA: TGTGCCAGCAGCGGCACCGGGGACTCCTCGAACACTGAAGCTTTCTTT

D gene: TRBD1
V gene: TRBV19
clone size: .
J gene: TRBJ2-3
CDR3 protein: CASTSGTGGADTQYF
CDR3 DNA: TGTGCCAGTACTTCCGGGACAGGTGGTGCAGATACGCAGTATTTT

D gene: TRBD1
V gene: TRBV2
clone size: .
J gene: TRBJ2-7
CDR3 protein: CASRPRDRETKQYF
CDR3 DNA: TGTGCCAGCAGACCCCGGGACAGAGAGACCAAGCAGTACTTC

D gene: TRBD2
V gene: TRBV29-1
clone size: .
J gene: TRBJ2-7
CDR3 protein: CSVGGGTQGEQYF
CDR3 DNA: TGCAGCGTTGGGGGGGGTACCCAAGGGGAGCAGTACTTC

D gene: TRBD1
V gene: TRBV19
clone size: .
J gene: TRBJ2-7
CDR3 protein: CASSISRDSYEQYF
CDR3 DNA: TGTGCCAGTAGTATTAGCAGGGACAGCTACGAGCAGTACTTC

D gene: TRBD2
V gene: TRBV6-5
clone size: .
J gene: TRBJ2-1
CDR3 protein: CASTPWGEGEQFF
CDR3 DNA: TGTGCCAGCACCCCCTGGGGGGAGGGCGAGCAGTTCTTC

D gene: .
V gene: TRBV7-2
clone size: .
J gene: TRBJ1-2
CDR3 protein: CASSLSQGGVNYGYTF
CDR3 DNA: TGTGCCAGCAGCTTGTCACAGGGTGGGGTTAACTATGGCTACACCTTC

D gene: TRBD2
V gene: TRBV14
clone size: .
J gene: TRBJ2-1
CDR3 protein: CASSQALGAGGLNEQFF
CDR3 DNA: TGTGCCAGCAGCCAAGCACTGGGAGCGGGAGGGCTCAATGAGCAGTTCTTC

D gene: TRBD2
V gene: TRBV20-1
clone size: .
J gene: TRBJ2-7
CDR3 protein: CSASGAGPHYEQYF
CDR3 DNA: TGCAGTGCTAGTGGAGCGGGACCCCACTACGAGCAGTACTTC

D gene: .
V gene: TRBV6-6
clone size: .
J gene: TRBJ1-1
CDR3 protein: CASSSIQLNTEAFF
CDR3 DNA: TGTGCCAGCAGCTCCATTCAGTTGAACACTGAAGCTTTCTTT

D gene: .
V gene: TRBV24-1
clone size: .
J gene: TRBJ2-1
CDR3 protein: CATSDSVASSYNEQFF
CDR3 DNA: TGTGCCACCAGTGACTCAGTTGCCAGCTCCTACAATGAGCAGTTCTTC